The present T cell receptor (beta chain) was sequenced within a study of radiation and T cells in renal cell carcinoma. Sequenced by immunoSEQ multiplex PCR; TCRdb stores in-frame clones only, minus some. The sample lists 94,000 or so clones, 65% to 85% seen once, with roughly 7% in the top ten. Germline V lookup: CDR1 ENHRY, CDR2 SYGVKD. The V gene lost 6 bases and the J gene lost 6 bases, with 12 bases spanning the gap. The length of the CDR3 is 12 residues. Time point of the sample: baseline pretreatment blood. Treatment indicated: 15 Gy SBRT to primary tumor, nephrectomy 4 weeks later. The chain is built from TRBV10-3 and TRBJ2-7; D may be TRBD1 (6 bases). The clonotype originates from a man aged 55 to 70 with renal cell carcinoma. The source was blood, collected from a patient whose treatment included radiotherapy and nephrectomy. CDR3 nucleotide sequence: TGTGCCATCAGGAGAGAACAGGGCGAGCAGTACTTC. Translating gives CAIRREQGEQYF.